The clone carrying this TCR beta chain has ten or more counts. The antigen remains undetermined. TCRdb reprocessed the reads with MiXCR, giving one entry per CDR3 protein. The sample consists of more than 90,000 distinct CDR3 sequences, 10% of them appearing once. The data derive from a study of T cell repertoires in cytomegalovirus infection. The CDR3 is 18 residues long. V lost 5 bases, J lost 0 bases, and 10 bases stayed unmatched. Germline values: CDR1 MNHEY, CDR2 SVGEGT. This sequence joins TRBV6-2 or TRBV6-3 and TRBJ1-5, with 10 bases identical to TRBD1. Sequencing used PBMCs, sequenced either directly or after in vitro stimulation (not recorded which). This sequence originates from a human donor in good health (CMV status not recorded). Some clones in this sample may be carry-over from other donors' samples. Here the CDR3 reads CASSLPGQGWYSNQPQHF. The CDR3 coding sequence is TGTGCCAGCAGTCTTCCGGGACAGGGGTGGTATAGCAATCAGCCCCAGCATTTT.